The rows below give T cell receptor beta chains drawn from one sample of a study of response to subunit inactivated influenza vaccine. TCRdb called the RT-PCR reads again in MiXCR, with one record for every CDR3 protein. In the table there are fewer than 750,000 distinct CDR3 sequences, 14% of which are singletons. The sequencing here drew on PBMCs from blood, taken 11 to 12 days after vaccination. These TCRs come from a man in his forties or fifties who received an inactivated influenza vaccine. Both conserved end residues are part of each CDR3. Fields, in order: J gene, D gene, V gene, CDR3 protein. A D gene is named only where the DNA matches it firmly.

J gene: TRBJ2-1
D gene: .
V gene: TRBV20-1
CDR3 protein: CSARGGGQVVQFF

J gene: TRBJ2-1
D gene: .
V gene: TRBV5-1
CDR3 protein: CASSHYSPQASYNEQFF

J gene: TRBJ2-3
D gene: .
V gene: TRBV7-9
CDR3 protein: CASSPEVGDEADTQYF

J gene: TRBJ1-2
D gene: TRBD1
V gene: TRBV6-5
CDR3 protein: CASSSRDSNYGYTF

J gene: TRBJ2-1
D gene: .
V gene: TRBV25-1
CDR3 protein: CASSEWNGRSYNEQFF

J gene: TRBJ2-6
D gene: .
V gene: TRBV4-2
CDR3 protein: CASSQRELADAGANVLTF

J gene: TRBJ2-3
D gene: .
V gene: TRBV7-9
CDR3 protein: CAIGTLLTDTQYF

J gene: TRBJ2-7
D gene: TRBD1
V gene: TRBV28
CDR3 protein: CATEGQGYEQYF

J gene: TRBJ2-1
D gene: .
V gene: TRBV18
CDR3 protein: CASSPSLADEQFF

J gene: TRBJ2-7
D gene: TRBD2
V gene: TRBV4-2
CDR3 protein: CASSRGAGGHEQYF

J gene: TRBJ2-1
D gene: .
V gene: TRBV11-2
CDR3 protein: CASSRGQASYNEQFF

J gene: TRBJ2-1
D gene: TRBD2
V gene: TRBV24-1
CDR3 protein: CATSELGLAGDNEQFF

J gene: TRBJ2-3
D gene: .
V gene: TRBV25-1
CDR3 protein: CASSLGSLTSTDTQYF

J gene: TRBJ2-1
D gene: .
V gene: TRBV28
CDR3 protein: CASSGKAGTPGRNEQFF

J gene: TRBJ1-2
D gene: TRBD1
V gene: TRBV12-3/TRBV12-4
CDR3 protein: CASSPDRGGYTF

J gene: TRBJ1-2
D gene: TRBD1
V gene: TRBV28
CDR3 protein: CASSPPQGAGDGYTF

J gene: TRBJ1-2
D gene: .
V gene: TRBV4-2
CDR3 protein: CASSQDRDINYGYTF

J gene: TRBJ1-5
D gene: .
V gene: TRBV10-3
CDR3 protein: CAISPVGSGNQPQHF

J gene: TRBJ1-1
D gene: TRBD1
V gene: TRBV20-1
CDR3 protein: CSAARDRDGTEAFF

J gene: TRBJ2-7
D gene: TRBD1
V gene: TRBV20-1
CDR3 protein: CSASLQRVSDRVSYEQYF

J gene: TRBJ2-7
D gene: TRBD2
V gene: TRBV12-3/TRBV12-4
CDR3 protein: CASSLAGLAGDNYEQYF

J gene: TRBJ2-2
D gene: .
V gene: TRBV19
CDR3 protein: CATPDGNTGELFF

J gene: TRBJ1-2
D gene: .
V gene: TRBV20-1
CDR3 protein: CSAQPQENYGYTF

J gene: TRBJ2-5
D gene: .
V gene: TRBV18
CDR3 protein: CASSAGAETQYF

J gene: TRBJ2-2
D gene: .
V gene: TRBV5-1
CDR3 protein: CASSPVSGSGELFF

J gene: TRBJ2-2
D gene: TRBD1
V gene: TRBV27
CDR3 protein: CASQTGKNTGELFF

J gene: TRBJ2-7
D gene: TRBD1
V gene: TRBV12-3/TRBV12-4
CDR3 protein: CASSLTDRGHEQYF

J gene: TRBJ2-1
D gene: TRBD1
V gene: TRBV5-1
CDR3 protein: CASSLGTGSKGSEQFF

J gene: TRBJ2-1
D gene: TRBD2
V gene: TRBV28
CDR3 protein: CASSSIAGNSYNEQFF

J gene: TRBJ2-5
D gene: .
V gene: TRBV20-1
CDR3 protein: CSAQRGETQYF

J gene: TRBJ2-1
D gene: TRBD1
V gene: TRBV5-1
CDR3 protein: CASSPGQVDNEQFF

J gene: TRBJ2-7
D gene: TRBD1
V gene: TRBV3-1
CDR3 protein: CASSQATGEFYEQYF

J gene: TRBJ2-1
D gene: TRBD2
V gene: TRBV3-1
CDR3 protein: CASSGIERGIEQFF

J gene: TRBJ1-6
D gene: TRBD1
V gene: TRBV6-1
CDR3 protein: CASNRGGSPLHF

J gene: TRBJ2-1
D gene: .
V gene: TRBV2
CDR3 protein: CASYREVGVNEQFF

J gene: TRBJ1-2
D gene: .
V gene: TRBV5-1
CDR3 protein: CASSPPTLGPGIYGYTF

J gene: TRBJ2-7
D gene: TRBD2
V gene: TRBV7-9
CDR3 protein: CASSSSSGTNNREQYF

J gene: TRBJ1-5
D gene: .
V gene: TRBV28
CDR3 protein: CASSLILGNQPQHF

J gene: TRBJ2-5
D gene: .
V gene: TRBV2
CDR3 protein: CASSENGFWTQYF

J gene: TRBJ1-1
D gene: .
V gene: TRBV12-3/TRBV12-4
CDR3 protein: CASSFRSGTEAFF

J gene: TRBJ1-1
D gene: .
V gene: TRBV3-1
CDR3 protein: CASGVADEAFF

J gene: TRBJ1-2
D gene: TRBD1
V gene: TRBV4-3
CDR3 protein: CASSQDWAGGAYGYTF

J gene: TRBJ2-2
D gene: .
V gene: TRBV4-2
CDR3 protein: CASSPFFTGKRRNTGELFF

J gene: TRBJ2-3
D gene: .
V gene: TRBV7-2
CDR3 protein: CASSPPPGPPRDTQYF

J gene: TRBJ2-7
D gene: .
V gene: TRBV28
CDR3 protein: CASSFHQRVPYEQYF

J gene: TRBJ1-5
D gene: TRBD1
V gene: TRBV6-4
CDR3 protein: CASRRDSRSNQPQHF

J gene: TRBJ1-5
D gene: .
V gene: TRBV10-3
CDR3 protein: CATQSGKGNQPQHF

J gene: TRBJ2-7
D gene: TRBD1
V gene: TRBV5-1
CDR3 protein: CASRYEDRGSYEQYF

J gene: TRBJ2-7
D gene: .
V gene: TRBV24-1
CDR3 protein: CATFRQPYEQYF